The 5 T cell receptor beta chains presented below share a single source sample, sequenced in a study of T cell clonality in common variable immunodeficiency. Points from the study as a whole: Reportedly, TCR beta sequences from common variable immunodeficiency showed fewer deletions and N-nucleotide insertions.

No antigens are known for them. Measured with immunoSEQ multiplex PCR; TCRdb has only the in-frame clones, and not every one. Recorded here are 40,000 or so clones, none singletons. The sequencing sample was made of peripheral blood mononuclear cells. These receptor sequences come from a human donor with common variable immunodeficiency.

This clone was counted many times. The CDR3 bases that were read are TGTGCCAGCAGCTTAGACGGGGGGCCCAACGAG. This codes for CASSLDGGPNE. The whole CDR3 is CASSLDGGPNEQYF. The chain uses TRBV7-9 and TRBJ2-7; a possible D gene is TRBD2 (7 bases). The CDR3 goes on 3 residues after the read ends, and that part is filled in from the germline J gene. The V gene's germline CDR1 is SEHNR and CDR2 FQNEAQ (reference sequence). V was shortened by 1 base and J by 5 bases, with 12 bases between the two germline ends. This CDR3 is 14 amino acids long.

The sample holds many counts of this clone. The read terminates 3 residues before the CDR3 end, so the remaining end is supplied by the germline J gene. The chain links TRBV5-4 to TRBJ1-3; the D gene is possibly TRBD1 (6 bases). The CDR3 consists of 14 residues. The V gene's germline CDR1 is SGHNT and CDR2 YYREEE (reference sequence). V dropped 1 base and J dropped 4 bases, with 9 bases sitting between them. This CDR3 reads CASSLTGPGNTIYF. CDR3 bases read: TGTGCCAGCAGCTTGACAGGGCCAGGAAACACC.

This clone was counted only a few times. The observed sequence ends 3 residues before the CDR3 terminus, with the missing tail filled in from the germline J gene. The chain links TRBV6-1 to TRBJ2-7; TRBD1 might be the D (5 bases). The V gene lost 2 bases and the J gene lost 0 bases, with 5 bases spanning the gap. The CDR3 is 13 residues long. Germline assignment: CDR1 MNHNS and CDR2 SASEGT. The chain's CDR3 is CASSEQGSYEQYF. CDR3 DNA (partial): TGTGCCAGCAGTGAACAGGGCTCCTACGAG.

This clone was observed many times. The CDR3 is cut off 3 residues early in the read; its end comes from the germline J gene. The chain has TRBV18 and TRBJ2-3; weak D call: TRBD2 (9 bases). This CDR3 region has 18 residues. Deletions cut 6 bases from V and 4 bases from J, with 26 bases between. Germline values: CDR1 KGHSH, CDR2 LQKENI. This CDR3 is CASSRPGGGAGGPDTQYF. The covered CDR3 bases are TGTGCCAGCTCCCGCCCAGGGGGCGGAGCGGGAGGTCCAGATACG.

This clone was counted between two and nine times. Read coverage stops 3 residues before the CDR3 terminus; the germline J gene supplies the remainder. This sequence joins TRBV2 and TRBJ2-7; the D is unclear. This CDR3 is built from 11 residues. Trimming left V 5 bases short and J 2 bases short, with 4 bases between. CDR1 and CDR2 from the germline V gene are SNHLY and FYNNEI. Incomplete CDR3 DNA: TGTGCCAGCAGTCTAACCTACGAG. Protein product: CASSLTYE. The CDR3 in its entirety is CASSLTYEQYF.